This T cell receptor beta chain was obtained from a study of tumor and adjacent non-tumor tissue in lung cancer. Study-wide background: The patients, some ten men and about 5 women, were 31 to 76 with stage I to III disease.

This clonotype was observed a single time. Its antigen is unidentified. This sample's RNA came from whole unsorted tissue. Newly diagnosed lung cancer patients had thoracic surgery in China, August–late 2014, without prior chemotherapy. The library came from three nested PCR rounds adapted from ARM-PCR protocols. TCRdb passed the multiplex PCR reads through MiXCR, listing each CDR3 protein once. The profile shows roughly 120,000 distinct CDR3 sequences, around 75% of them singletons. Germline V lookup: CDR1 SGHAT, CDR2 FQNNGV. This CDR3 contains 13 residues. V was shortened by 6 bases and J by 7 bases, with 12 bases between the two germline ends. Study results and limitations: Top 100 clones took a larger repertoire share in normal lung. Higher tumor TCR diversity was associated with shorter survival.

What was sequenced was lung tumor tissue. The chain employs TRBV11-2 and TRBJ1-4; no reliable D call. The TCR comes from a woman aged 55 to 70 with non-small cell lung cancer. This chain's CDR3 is CASRRPAAEKLFF. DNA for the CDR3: TGTGCCAGCAGGCGGCCGGCAGCTGAAAAACTGTTTTTT.